The 25 T cell receptor beta chains below come from one sample, sequenced in a study of CD8+CD57+ T cells in acquired aplastic anemia. CD8+CD57+ cell expansion, shown by flow cytometry, had occurred in the patients selected for sequencing. Investigators profiled TCR beta VDJ and CDR3 from genomic DNA template. TCRdb re-called the reads through MiXCR, storing one row per CDR3 protein. This table holds 200,000 or so distinct CDR3 sequences, roughly two thirds found once. The sample comprised sorted CD4+, CD8+, or CD8+CD57+ T cells (not recorded which) from PBMCs. The origin of the receptors is a human donor with aplastic anemia.

This clonotype was counted at least ten times. The chain couples TRBV10-2 to TRBJ1-2; no reliable D call. The CDR3 contains 13 residues. The V end lost 2 bases, the J end lost 5 bases, and 9 bases lay between the germline ends. The germline gives CDR1 WSHSY, CDR2 SAAADI. CDR3 nucleotides: TGCGCCAGCAGTGAGGGTCCTCAGTATGGCTACACCTTC. It codes for CASSEGPQYGYTF.

The chain links TRBV20-1 to TRBJ2-2; possible D gene TRBD2, 5 bases. Germline CDR1 reads DFQATT; CDR2 reads SNEGSKA (reference sequence). V lost 2 bases, J lost 7 bases, and 11 bases lay in between. This CDR3 contains 13 residues. CDR3 DNA sequence: TGCAGTGCTAGATCTACGGGAAGCGGGGAGCTGTTTTTT. Translation gives CSARSTGSGELFF.

This chain joins TRBV7-6 and TRBJ2-2; 12 nucleotides line up with TRBD2. The CDR3 spans 17 residues. The V gene's germline CDR1 is SGHVS and CDR2 FNYEAQ. Trimming took 5 bases from V and 0 from J; bases not matched to a gene: 4. The CDR3 sequence: CASSQGLAGPNTGELFF. The CDR3 coding sequence is TGTGCCAGCAGCCAAGGACTAGCGGGACCGAACACCGGGGAGCTGTTTTTT.

The chain has TRBV19 and TRBJ1-1; D possibly corresponds to TRBD1 (5 bases). This CDR3 has 14 amino acids. Germline CDR1 reads LNHDA; CDR2 reads SQIVND (reference sequence). Trimming cost V 7 bases and J 1 base, with 13 bases left between them. The CDR3 bases are TGTGCCAGTACCCGCAGGGAGCCGAACACTGAAGCTTTCTTT. Protein: CASTRREPNTEAFF.

The chain combines TRBV7-9 with TRBJ2-6; a possible D gene is TRBD1 (5 bases). CDR3 length: 15 residues. CDR1 and CDR2 from the germline V gene are SEHNR and FQNEAQ (reference sequence). Trimming stripped 8 bases from V and 2 bases from J, with 13 bases between. CDR3 DNA sequence: TGTGCCAGCGCAGGTTCGGACACTGGGGCCAACGTCCTGACTTTC. Translating it yields CASAGSDTGANVLTF.

This chain uses TRBV15 with TRBJ2-1; 14 nucleotides line up with TRBD2. V was clipped by 3 bases and J by 8 bases; unmatched bases: 12. Looked up from germline, CDR1 is LNHNV and CDR2 is YYDKDF (reference sequence). CDR3 length: 18 residues. DNA for the CDR3: TGTGCCACCAGCAGCTCCAGCTGGGGACTAGCGGGGGCCCATGAGCAGTTCTTC. Translated, it gives CATSSSSWGLAGAHEQFF.

This clonotype was observed at least ten times. The CDR3 loop is CATSSSRSGQGPYEQYF. For the CDR3, the DNA is TGTGCCACCAGCAGCTCCAGGTCGGGACAGGGCCCCTACGAGCAGTACTTC. The V gene is TRBV15, the J gene TRBJ2-7; 9 bases are a match to TRBD1. V lost 3 bases to trimming and J lost 2 bases; unmatched junction nucleotides: 11. This CDR3 has 17 amino acids. Germline lookup yields CDR1 LNHNV and CDR2 YYDKDF (reference sequence).

The chain has TRBV19 and TRBJ1-5; D is unresolved. CDR3 length: 13 residues. Germline lookup yields CDR1 LNHDA and CDR2 SQIVND (reference sequence). V lost 10 bases and J lost 7, with 17 bases in between. CDR3 DNA: TGTGCCACCGACAAGCGGGGAGAACAGCCCCAGCATTTT. It translates to CATDKRGEQPQHF.

This sequence joins TRBV15 and TRBJ2-7; D is unresolved. Trimming removed 5 bases at V and 3 bases at J, with 11 bases between. Germline V gene data show CDR1 as LNHNV and CDR2 as YYDKDF (reference sequence). CDR3 length equals 13 residues. The CDR3 loop is CATSVRLLYEQYF. CDR3 DNA sequence: TGTGCCACCAGCGTCAGGCTCCTCTACGAGCAGTACTTC.

The chain recombines TRBV9 with TRBJ2-5; the match to TRBD1 covers 9 bases. Trimming at V came to 0 bases and at J to 4 bases, leaving 7 bases not matched to a gene. The CDR3 sequence is 16 residues long. Germline V gives CDR1 SGDLS, CDR2 YYNGEE. The CDR3 nucleotides read TGTGCCAGCAGCGTAGATTCCGGGACAGGGCTAGAGACCCAGTACTTC. Translated: CASSVDSGTGLETQYF.

The rearrangement links TRBV5-6 to TRBJ1-2; TRBD1 aligns across 7 bases. This CDR3 region has 14 residues. Germline V gene lookup returns CDR1 SGHDT and CDR2 YYEEEE. The trim removed 5 bases at V and 4 bases at J, leaving 8 bases unmatched. CDR3 bases: TGTGCCAGCAGAGACAGGGACGGGAGCTATGGCTACACCTTC. Protein product: CASRDRDGSYGYTF.

This clonotype occurred once. The rearrangement joins TRBV5-1 to TRBJ2-7, with D possibly matching TRBD2 (6 bases). CDR1 SGHRS and CDR2 YFSETQ come from the germline V gene. Trimming took off 0 bases at V and 3 bases at J, with 13 bases between the two ends. The CDR3 is made up of 15 amino acids. The DNA of the CDR3 is TGCGCCAGCAGCTTGGACCCGGGAGAGGTCTACGAGCAGTACTTC. This encodes CASSLDPGEVYEQYF.

Comments on this clonotype: The germline gene is not matched at one end of the junction; a read error may be the cause. The chain combines TRBV7-6 with TRBJ2-7, with 11 bases fitting TRBD1. The length of the CDR3 is 15 residues. The germline V gene has CDR1 SGHVS and CDR2 FNYEAQ. Here the CDR3 reads CASSSPGQGDYERYF. The CDR3 DNA reads TGTGCCAGCAGCTCCCCGGGACAGGGGGATTACGAGCGGTACTTC. Based on the CDR3 plus reference TRBV7-6 and TRBJ2-7, the full variable domain is GAGVSQSPRYKVTKRGQDVALRCDPISGHVSLYWYRQALGQGPEFLTYFNYEAQQDKSGLPNDRFSAERPEGSISTLTIQRTEQRDSAMYRCASSSPGQGDYERYFGPGTRLTVT.

The chain recombines TRBV19 with TRBJ2-7; 9 bases line up with TRBD2. This CDR3 spans 13 amino acids. Germline lookup yields CDR1 LNHDA and CDR2 SQIVND (reference sequence). V lost 5 bases, J lost 4 bases, and 3 bases stayed unmatched. The CDR3 spells CASSAAGGYEQYF. The CDR3 nucleotides read TGTGCCAGTAGTGCGGCGGGAGGGTACGAGCAGTACTTC.

This clonotype was detected many times. The chain joins TRBV2 to TRBJ1-1; TRBD1 might be the D (5 bases). Trimming took 8 bases from V and 6 from J, leaving 16 bases between them. Germline V gene lookup returns CDR1 SNHLY and CDR2 FYNNEI. The CDR3 extends over 13 amino acids. CDR3 sequence reads: CASLGQIRPEAFF. CDR3 nucleotides: TGTGCCAGCCTCGGACAAATCCGTCCTGAAGCTTTCTTT.

This clonotype showed up just a few times. CDR3: CASRSSGNEKLFF. Here the CDR3 DNA reads TGCGCCAGCCGTTCGTCGGGGAATGAAAAACTGTTTTTT. The chain carries TRBV5-1 and TRBJ1-4; no definite D call. The CDR3 loop spans 13 amino acids. From germline, CDR1 is SGHRS and CDR2 YFSETQ. Trimming pared 7 bases from V and 5 bases from J, leaving 12 bases between. Combining the CDR3 with reference TRBV5-1 and TRBJ1-4 gives the whole variable domain KAGVTQTPRYLIKTRGQQVTLSCSPISGHRSVSWYQQTPGQGLQFLFEYFSETQRNKGNFPGRFSGRQFSNSRSEMNVSTLELGDSALYLCASRSSGNEKLFFGSGTQLSVL.

In the case of this clonotype: The junction departs from germline at one end; a sequencing error may be responsible. This chain uses TRBV29-1 with TRBJ2-5; D not certain. The CDR3 has 11 residues. Germline CDR1 SQVTM, CDR2 ANQGSEA. CDR3 coding DNA: TGCAGCGTTGGGTCCCTAGAGACCCAGTGCTTC. As protein: CSVGSLETQCF.

This clonotype appeared a few times. The chain is built from TRBV7-9 and TRBJ2-5, with a tentative D call TRBD2 (7 bases). CDR3 length equals 15 residues. V was cut by 2 bases and J by 2 bases, with 12 bases left in between. Germline CDR1 reads SEHNR; CDR2 reads FQNEAQ (reference sequence). DNA of the CDR3: TGTGCCAGCAGCTTATTAGGGGGAGGGCAAGAGACCCAGTACTTC. Translated: CASSLLGGGQETQYF.

The V call is TRBV13, the J call TRBJ1-1; D is possibly TRBD1 (5 bases). Germline assignment: CDR1 PRHDT and CDR2 FYEKMQ (reference sequence). Trimming left V 0 bases short and J 3 bases short, with 11 bases between. This CDR3 comprises 15 residues. CDR3 amino acids: CASSLGGLGDTEAFF. DNA of the CDR3: TGTGCCAGCAGCTTAGGCGGCCTAGGGGACACTGAAGCTTTCTTT.

The CDR3 DNA reads as TGTGCCAGCAGCTCCTCCAGCGAAAAACTGTTTTTT. This sequence encodes CASSSSSEKLFF. This sequence joins TRBV7-9 and TRBJ1-4, with unresolved D. Trimming cost V 4 bases and J 8 bases, with 8 bases left between them. The CDR3 is 12 residues long. Germline assignment: CDR1 SEHNR and CDR2 FQNEAQ (reference sequence).

Worth noting for this clonotype: At one of its ends the junction is not consistent with the germline gene, which may arise from a read error. This chain uses TRBV10-3 with TRBJ2-2, with TRBD2 identical over 8 bases. The CDR3 runs 17 residues. Germline V gene data show CDR1 as ENHRY and CDR2 as SYGVKD. The CDR3 spells CSISESGTGTSTGELFF. DNA for the CDR3: TGTTCCATCAGTGAGTCGGGAACCGGGACTAGCACCGGGGAGCTGTTTTTT.

The chain joins TRBV4-2 to TRBJ2-7; a weak D match, TRBD1 (6 bases). Germline CDR1 LGHNA, CDR2 YNFKEQ. V dropped 4 bases and J dropped 3 bases, with 13 bases sitting between them. The CDR3 spans 14 residues. This CDR3 is CASSPLGASYEQYF. Written as DNA, the CDR3 is TGTGCCAGCAGCCCACTGGGGGCCAGCTACGAGCAGTACTTC.

This clonotype was observed a single time. The J gene is TRBJ2-4, the V gene TRBV7-3; tentatively, D is TRBD1 (5 bases). This CDR3 comprises 17 residues. Deletions cut 4 bases from V and 4 bases from J, with 20 bases between. Germline CDR1 reads SGHTA; CDR2 reads FQGTGA. This chain's CDR3 is CASSSAGLGEAKNIQYF. The CDR3 bases are TGTGCCAGCAGCTCGGCAGGGTTAGGTGAAGCTAAAAACATTCAGTACTTC.

The chain couples TRBV28 to TRBJ1-1; D gene ambiguous. Germline CDR1 is MDHEN and CDR2 is SYDVKM. There are 12 residues in the CDR3. Trimming stripped 2 bases from V and 3 bases from J, with 4 bases between. This chain's CDR3 is CASSLDYTEAFF. The CDR3 nucleotides read TGTGCCAGCAGTTTAGATTACACTGAAGCTTTCTTT.

As DNA, the CDR3 is TGTGCCACCAGCAGTGCTCAGGGAAGCGAGACCCAGTACTTC. This translates into CATSSAQGSETQYF. The chain has TRBV15 and TRBJ2-5; D is possibly TRBD1 (5 bases). The CDR3 has 14 amino acids. V was clipped by 3 bases and J by 5 bases, with 13 bases between them. Germline-derived CDR1 and CDR2 are LNHNV and YYDKDF (reference sequence).